This T cell receptor (beta chain) comes out of a study of control samples from healthy donors and cancer patients. The CDR3 is 16 amino acids. Between the trimmed V and J ends, which lost 1 base and 5 bases, there was a span of 14 bases. Germline V gene sequence: CDR1 SGHVS, CDR2 FQNEAQ. The assay was immunoSEQ multiplex PCR, and TCRdb's table has in-frame clones only and misses some. In the table there are tens of thousands of clones, roughly 84% of which are singletons. This TCR derives from a man in his 60s with head and neck cancer. The specimen was PBMCs. This chain joins TRBV7-8 and TRBJ2-2; D gene unclear. The CDR3 nucleotides read TGTGCCAGCAGCTTAGTACGCCAGAGCCGGACCGGGGAGCTGTTTTTT. This gives the protein CASSLVRQSRTGELFF.